The 18 T cell receptor beta chains given below trace back to one sample, sequenced in a study of cytomegalovirus exposure and HLA in healthy donors. The study ran its PCR with 60 Vbeta and 13 Jbeta primers. Generated by immunoSEQ multiplex PCR, the TCRdb table keeps only in-frame clones and is missing some. The table has roughly 200,000 clones, under 70% seen once. Sequencing was done on a sample of PBMCs. These receptors originate from a man in his forties or fifties in good health and CMV-seropositive.

V and J are TRBV29-1 and TRBJ2-5; possibly TRBD1 for D (5 bases). The V gene's germline CDR1 is SQVTM and CDR2 ANQGSEA. This CDR3 contains 14 residues. V gave up 6 bases and J gave up 5 bases, with 19 bases separating them. CDR3 sequence reads: CSVRRETVRETQYF. The CDR3 nucleotides read TGCAGCGTCCGGAGAGAGACAGTGCGGGAGACCCAGTACTTC.

A word on this clone: At one end, the junction sequence differs from germline, possibly due to a read error. This sequence joins TRBV29-1 and TRBJ2-1, with TRBD2 identical over 8 bases. Germline CDR1 reads SQVTM; CDR2 reads ANQGSEA. The CDR3 runs to 18 residues. As DNA, the CDR3 is TGCAACGTTGAAGATATCGACCCGGGAGGGCGGTCCTACAATGAGCAGTTCTTC. It is translated as CNVEDIDPGGRSYNEQFF.

This clone has at least ten counts. This chain links TRBV5-1 with TRBJ2-5, with D perhaps matching TRBD2 (7 bases). There are 16 residues in the CDR3. Germline CDR1 is SGHRS and CDR2 is YFSETQ. Trimming cost V 3 bases and J 2 bases, with 17 bases left between them. The CDR3 sequence: CASSWGGTKPQETQYF. The CDR3 DNA reads as TGCGCCAGCAGCTGGGGGGGGACAAAACCTCAAGAGACCCAGTACTTC.

This clone has a single count. The gene calls are TRBV4-2 and TRBJ2-1; 10 positions agree with TRBD2. J lost 0 bases, V lost 3 bases, and 5 bases had no gene match. Germline V gene lookup returns CDR1 LGHNA and CDR2 YNFKEQ. There are 17 residues in the CDR3. The CDR3 coding sequence is TGTGCCAGCAGCCAGCTAGCGGGGGAGTACTCCTACAATGAGCAGTTCTTC. This encodes CASSQLAGEYSYNEQFF.

The chain combines TRBV11-3 with TRBJ2-7; 9 bases line up with TRBD2. The CDR3 has 14 amino acids. The junction had 5 bases not matched to a gene; V was cut back by 5 bases and J by 3 bases. CDR1 is SGHNT, CDR2 YENEEA, per germline. The CDR3 sequence is CASSPGRGGYEQYF. The CDR3 DNA reads TGTGCCAGCAGCCCCGGGCGGGGGGGCTACGAGCAGTACTTC.

The J gene is TRBJ1-4, the V gene TRBV18; 8 bases are shared with TRBD1. CDR1 KGHSH and CDR2 LQKENI come from the germline V gene. Trimming took 5 bases from V and 7 from J; bases not matched to a gene: 9. The CDR3 is 15 residues long. In DNA, the CDR3 is TGTGCCAGCTCATCCTCGACAGGGGTGACTGAAAAACTGTTTTTT. Translation: CASSSSTGVTEKLFF.

The chain carries TRBV10-3 and TRBJ1-2; a weak D match, TRBD1 (6 bases). CDR1 and CDR2 (germline): ENHRY, SYGVKD. The V end was cut by 7 bases, the J end by 7 bases, with 19 bases between. The CDR3 consists of 14 residues. CDR3 amino acids: CAITPSPGAGGYTF. The CDR3 nucleotides read TGTGCCATCACCCCTTCCCCAGGGGCGGGTGGCTACACCTTC.

The rearrangement uses TRBV28 and TRBJ2-5; TRBD2 agrees at 9 bases. The J segment lost 5 bases and the V segment lost 4 bases, leaving 11 bases of the junction unmatched. Germline lookup yields CDR1 MDHEN and CDR2 SYDVKM. This CDR3 spans 16 amino acids. This chain's CDR3 is CASSSPGRGGLETQYF. The CDR3 region has the DNA TGTGCCAGCAGTTCCCCGGGGCGGGGGGGCCTCGAGACCCAGTACTTC.

The rearrangement uses TRBV4-3 and TRBJ2-5, with 7 positions matching TRBD2. V lost 0 bases, J lost 5 bases, and 9 bases stayed unmatched. The CDR3 has 16 residues. The germline V gene has CDR1 LGHNA and CDR2 YSLEER. The CDR3 region is CASSQDPAGRGETQYF. DNA of the CDR3: TGCGCCAGCAGCCAAGATCCAGCGGGGCGAGGGGAGACCCAGTACTTC.

The rearrangement uses TRBV28 and TRBJ2-7, with D tentatively TRBD1 (5 bases). CDR1 and CDR2 from the germline V gene are MDHEN and SYDVKM. Deletions cut 3 bases from V and 1 base from J, with 7 bases between. The CDR3 is 13 residues long. CDR3 DNA sequence: TGTGCCAGCAGTTTGCCAGGGTCCTACGAGCAGTACTTC. It encodes CASSLPGSYEQYF.

The gene calls are TRBV6-6 and TRBJ2-4; unclear D gene. V was cut by 6 bases and J by 0 bases, with 12 bases left in between. The CDR3 spans 15 residues. CDR1 MNHNY and CDR2 SVGAGI come from the germline V gene (reference sequence). CDR3 bases: TGTGCCAGCAGCCCCGTTCCCTTAGCCAAAAACATTCAGTACTTC. It is translated as CASSPVPLAKNIQYF.

This chain connects TRBV9 to TRBJ1-6, with no clear D. The CDR3 contains 16 residues. The V gene's germline CDR1 is SGDLS and CDR2 YYNGEE. The V gene lost 0 bases and the J gene lost 0 bases, with 7 bases spanning the gap. Written as DNA, the CDR3 is TGTGCCAGCAGCGTAGAGGCAGGCTCCTATAATTCACCCCTCCACTTT. Amino acids: CASSVEAGSYNSPLHF.

This clone was seen a handful of times. V gene TRBV6-5 combines with J gene TRBJ1-4; perhaps TRBD1 as D (6 bases). This CDR3 spans 14 amino acids. Germline V gene sequence: CDR1 MNHEY, CDR2 SVGAGI. V gave up 0 bases and J gave up 8 bases, with 10 bases separating them. The DNA for the CDR3 is TGTGCCAGCAGTTACTCTGAGGGGGAGGAAAAACTGTTTTTT. This translates into CASSYSEGEEKLFF.

The chain carries TRBV15 and TRBJ2-1; TRBD1 might be the D (6 bases). Germline CDR1 reads LNHNV; CDR2 reads YYDKDF (reference sequence). The V end lost 4 bases, the J end lost 8 bases, and 18 bases lay between the germline ends. This CDR3 is 15 amino acids long. This chain's CDR3 is CATSKRARGIDEQFF. CDR3 DNA: TGTGCCACCAGCAAAAGGGCCAGGGGCATAGATGAGCAGTTCTTC.

This sequence joins TRBV6-5 and TRBJ1-1; the D gene is possibly TRBD1 (5 bases). Trimming stripped 2 bases from V and 10 bases from J, with 14 bases between. The V gene's germline CDR1 is MNHEY and CDR2 SVGAGI. The CDR3 is 13 amino acids. For the CDR3, the DNA is TGTGCCAGCAGTTACGGTTTTCAGGGATCAGCTTTCTTT. The encoded protein is CASSYGFQGSAFF.

The J gene is TRBJ1-2, the V gene TRBV9; D is undetermined. Germline V gene sequence: CDR1 SGDLS, CDR2 YYNGEE. Trimming left V 1 base short and J 7 bases short, with 14 bases between. The CDR3 spans 14 residues. CDR3 bases: TGTGCCAGCAGCGTACTAGGAGGGCTGGTTGGCTACACCTTC. Its translation is CASSVLGGLVGYTF.

The chain is built from TRBV19 and TRBJ1-6, with a possible D match to TRBD1 (5 bases). The CDR3 contains 16 residues. Germline CDR1 LNHDA, CDR2 SQIVND (reference sequence). V was pared by 3 bases and J by 7 bases, with 16 bases between. CDR3 residues: CASSISQGPRNSPLHF. In DNA form, the CDR3 reads TGTGCCAGTAGTATCTCCCAGGGTCCGAGGAATTCACCCCTCCACTTT.

The sample holds one count of this clone. The gene calls are TRBV5-4 and TRBJ1-3, with 11 positions matching TRBD1. Germline V gives CDR1 SGHNT, CDR2 YYREEE (reference sequence). The CDR3 spans 18 residues. After removal of 4 bases from V and 2 bases from J, the junction contained 11 bases not matched to a gene. The CDR3 DNA sequence: TGTGCCAGCAGCATCGGACAGGGGGCATTGCTAGCTGGAAACACCATATATTTT. Protein sequence: CASSIGQGALLAGNTIYF.